These 24 T cell receptor beta chains were all obtained from the same sample, sequenced in a study of blood T cell repertoires in COVID-19. Clones were read by immunoSEQ multiplex PCR, and TCRdb kept only the in-frame ones, dropping some. Of about 140,000 clones listed, around 83% are singletons. Sequencing used peripheral blood. The receptors derive from a woman aged 55-70 years with acute or convalescent COVID-19.

This CDR3 reads CASRPRTSGGYNEQFF. For the CDR3, the DNA is TGTGCCAGCAGGCCTCGGACTAGCGGGGGTTACAATGAGCAGTTCTTC. V usage is TRBV2 and J usage is TRBJ2-1, with 13 bases lining up with TRBD2. CDR1 SNHLY and CDR2 FYNNEI come from the germline V gene. The CDR3 is 16 amino acids. The V and J ends lost 6 bases and 4 bases, in that order; junction bases with no gene match: 6.

The table lists this clone with a few counts. The V and J genes are TRBV5-1 and TRBJ2-7; weak D call: TRBD2 (5 bases). Trimming shortened V by 4 bases and J by 3 bases, and 23 bases separated the two germline ends. Germline CDR1 is SGHRS and CDR2 is YFSETQ. This CDR3 is 17 amino acids long. The chain's CDR3 is CASSAGLLGIQNYEQYF. DNA for the CDR3: TGCGCCAGCAGCGCGGGCCTACTCGGGATACAGAACTACGAGCAGTACTTC.

The chain recombines TRBV30 with TRBJ2-5; 7 bases match TRBD2. Germline loops: CDR1 GTSNPN, CDR2 SVGIG (reference sequence). The CDR3 is 12 residues long. V dropped 2 bases and J dropped 4; count of bases not matched to a gene: 1. Here the CDR3 DNA reads TGTGCCTGGAGTTCTAGCGGAGAGACCCAGTACTTC. Translating gives CAWSSSGETQYF.

V usage is TRBV19 and J usage is TRBJ2-5; D not resolved. V was pared by 3 bases and J by 5 bases, with 16 bases between. This CDR3 is built from 15 residues. Per germline, CDR1 LNHDA and CDR2 SQIVND (reference sequence). This CDR3 is CASSIVGGPRETQYF. In DNA form, the CDR3 reads TGTGCCAGTAGTATTGTCGGTGGGCCTCGGGAGACCCAGTACTTC.

The chain employs TRBV5-5 and TRBJ2-5; D is perhaps TRBD2 (5 bases). V lost 5 bases, J lost 5 bases, and 16 bases lay in between. The CDR3 totals 14 residues. The germline CDR1 and CDR2 sequences are SGHKS and YYEKEE (reference sequence). As DNA, the CDR3 is TGTGCCAGCAGAACGGAGGCTACTCGGGAGACCCAGTACTTC. Translation gives CASRTEATRETQYF.

The genes are TRBV10-3 and TRBJ1-6; TRBD1 matches at 11 bases. Germline trimming cut 5 bases from V and 7 bases from J; bases unmatched to any gene: 1. The CDR3 is 14 amino acids. Germline CDR1 and CDR2: ENHRY and SYGVKD. The CDR3 protein is CAISRDRGNSPLHF. In DNA, the CDR3 is TGTGCCATCAGTCGGGACAGGGGGAATTCACCCCTCCACTTT.

This rearrangement joins TRBV11-3 to TRBJ2-1, with D maybe TRBD1 (6 bases). Germline V gene data show CDR1 as SGHNT and CDR2 as YENEEA. The CDR3 is made up of 16 amino acids. Trimming took off 6 bases at V and 4 bases at J, with 19 bases between the two ends. For the CDR3, the DNA is TGTGCCAGCAGGCCACAGGGATTTCGGTTGTACAATGAGCAGTTCTTC. It specifies CASRPQGFRLYNEQFF.

The chain is built from TRBV20-1 and TRBJ1-2, with a tentative D call TRBD1 (6 bases). Germline lookup yields CDR1 DFQATT and CDR2 SNEGSKA (reference sequence). Trimming removed 6 bases from V and 4 bases from J, with 15 bases in between. The CDR3 sequence is 13 residues long. The CDR3 nucleotides are TGCAGTGCGAGTGAACAGGGAAGCTATGGCTACACCTTC. Its protein product is CSASEQGSYGYTF.

The V call is TRBV6-1, the J call TRBJ1-5; a possible D gene is TRBD1 (5 bases). Germline lookup yields CDR1 MNHNS and CDR2 SASEGT. Trimming cost V 3 bases and J 2 bases, with 8 bases left between them. This CDR3 spans 14 amino acids. CDR3: CASSDGAGNQPQHF. As DNA, the CDR3 is TGTGCCAGCAGTGATGGGGCCGGCAATCAGCCCCAGCATTTT.

This chain links TRBV30 with TRBJ1-1; 7 bases align to TRBD1. Germline V CDR1 and CDR2: GTSNPN, SVGIG (reference sequence). Germline trimming cut 0 bases from V and 4 bases from J; bases unmatched to any gene: 5. The length of the CDR3 is 14 residues. Written as DNA, the CDR3 is TGTGCCTGGAGTGTAAAGGGGGCGAGCACTGAAGCTTTCTTT. Amino acids: CAWSVKGASTEAFF.

The chain joins TRBV2 to TRBJ2-1, with 12 positions matching TRBD1. V dropped 6 bases and J dropped 4; count of bases not matched to a gene: 7. From germline, CDR1 is SNHLY and CDR2 FYNNEI. This CDR3 has 16 residues. The CDR3 here is CASRAQGQGAYNEQFF. For the CDR3, the DNA is TGTGCCAGCAGGGCTCAGGGACAGGGGGCGTACAATGAGCAGTTCTTC.

This clone was found once. The chain uses TRBV27 and TRBJ2-2; 7 bases are a match to TRBD2. The CDR3 loop spans 16 amino acids. Germline V gene sequence: CDR1 MNHEY, CDR2 SMNVEV (reference sequence). V trimming: 5 bases; J trimming: 5 bases; junction bases outside the gene matches: 11. CDR3 coding DNA: TGTGCCAGCAGTCCATGGACGCCCGGGGGGACCGGGGAGCTGTTTTTT. Protein product: CASSPWTPGGTGELFF.

V and J are TRBV27 and TRBJ2-3; D call uncertain. Deletions cut 7 bases from V and 6 bases from J, with 8 bases between. This CDR3 is 11 amino acids long. Germline V gives CDR1 MNHEY, CDR2 SMNVEV (reference sequence). In DNA form, the CDR3 reads TGTGCCAGCATCGGGTTTGATACGCAGTATTTT. Amino acid sequence: CASIGFDTQYF.

This sequence joins TRBV5-1 and TRBJ2-7; D gene uncertain. Germline V lookup: CDR1 SGHRS, CDR2 YFSETQ. This CDR3 is built from 16 residues. V lost 2 bases, J lost 0 bases, and 15 bases lay in between. The CDR3 protein is CASSLSRLPYSYEQYF. The CDR3, as DNA: TGCGCCAGCAGCTTATCCCGACTCCCTTACTCCTACGAGCAGTACTTC.

This clone came up once. This chain links TRBV7-8 with TRBJ1-4; D might be TRBD1 (6 bases). Germline V gene data show CDR1 as SGHVS and CDR2 as FQNEAQ. The CDR3 extends over 13 amino acids. V lost 5 bases and J 7 bases, leaving 11 bases between the germline ends. The CDR3 coding sequence is TGTGCCAGCAGCCGTAGGGGGGGTGAAAAACTGTTTTTT. It translates to CASSRRGGEKLFF.

The chain combines TRBV5-6 with TRBJ2-3; perhaps TRBD1 as D (6 bases). In germline, CDR1 is SGHDT, CDR2 YYEEEE. The germline V and J ends were trimmed by 0 bases and 0 bases, with 11 bases remaining between them. This CDR3 has 16 amino acids. This CDR3 is CASSLVGGRSTDTQYF. The DNA for the CDR3 is TGTGCCAGCAGCTTGGTTGGGGGCAGGAGCACAGATACGCAGTATTTT.

Here the CDR3 reads CASSVREGMRKQYF. DNA for the CDR3: TGTGCCAGCAGCGTCAGGGAGGGGATGCGAAAGCAGTACTTC. The chain has TRBV25-1 and TRBJ2-7; 7 bases fit TRBD2. CDR1 is MGHDK and CDR2 is SYGVNS in the germline V gene. V lost 6 bases and J lost 8; bases outside the gene matches: 13. CDR3 length: 14 amino acids.

The chain has TRBV6-6 and TRBJ2-1, with D uncertain. Germline assignment: CDR1 MNHNY and CDR2 SVGAGI (reference sequence). This CDR3 is built from 12 residues. V lost 7 bases, J lost 7 bases, and 11 bases lay in between. Here the CDR3 DNA reads TGTGCCAGCAACCCAACCGGGAATGAGCAGTTCTTC. This encodes CASNPTGNEQFF.

The CDR3 sequence: CARSLGFGDRPQETQYF. The CDR3 nucleotides read TGTGCCAGAAGCTTGGGCTTCGGGGACAGACCCCAAGAGACCCAGTACTTC. The chain links TRBV5-3 to TRBJ2-5; 7 bases line up with TRBD1. TRBV5-3 falls under the ORF class, with uncertain function. Losses at the gene ends were 0 bases for V and 1 base for J; bases not matched to a gene: 9. CDR3 length: 17 residues.

The J gene is TRBJ2-3, the V gene TRBV3-1 (or the pseudogene TRBV3-2), with D hard to call. CDR3 length: 14 amino acids. Trimming cost V 3 bases and J 6 bases, with 13 bases left between them. CDR1 and CDR2 from the germline V gene are LGHDT and YNNKEL (reference sequence). CDR3 region: CASSQRPLEDTQYF. The CDR3 DNA follows: TGTGCCAGCAGCCAGCGACCTCTAGAGGATACGCAGTATTTT.

The chain joins TRBV3-1 (or the pseudogene TRBV3-2) to TRBJ1-1, with TRBD1 identical over 7 bases. The CDR3 extends over 15 amino acids. J gave up 1 base and V 4 bases, and 6 bases lay outside the gene matches. CDR1 and CDR2 (germline): LGHDT, YNNKEL (reference sequence). The CDR3: CASSPRDRPNTEAFF. As DNA, the CDR3 is TGTGCCAGCAGCCCTAGGGACAGACCGAACACTGAAGCTTTCTTT.

Notes on this clone: At one of its ends the junction is not consistent with the germline gene, which may arise from a read error. This chain connects TRBV28 to TRBJ2-7, with unresolved D. CDR1 and CDR2 from the germline V gene are MDHEN and SYDVKM. This CDR3 contains 12 residues. The CDR3 DNA is TGTGCCAGCAGTTTGCCCACCTCGAGACTTAACTTC. Its protein product is CASSLPTSRLNF.

The chain is built from TRBV18 and TRBJ1-4; D unresolved. The CDR3 covers 15 residues. The V end was cut by 2 bases, the J end by 3 bases, with 10 bases between. Germline V gene data show CDR1 as KGHSH and CDR2 as LQKENI. The CDR3 loop reads CASSPSQAANEKLFF. CDR3 sequence (DNA): TGTGCCAGCTCACCATCCCAGGCCGCTAATGAAAAACTGTTTTTT.

The chain employs TRBV24-1 and TRBJ2-5; 9 bases align to TRBD2. The CDR3 spans 15 residues. Looked up from germline, CDR1 is KGHDR and CDR2 is SFDVKD. After removal of 4 bases from V and 2 bases from J, the junction contained 4 bases not matched to a gene. This CDR3 is CATSDPSGVQETQYF. The CDR3 DNA is TGTGCCACCAGTGACCCTAGCGGGGTTCAAGAGACCCAGTACTTC.